These 25 T cell receptor beta chains were all obtained from the same sample, sequenced in a study of a mutant IDH1 vaccine in newly diagnosed glioma. Sequencing used immunoSEQ multiplex PCR; TCRdb keeps in-frame clones, though not all of them. The sample holds 75,000 to 80,000 clones, around 90% seen once. Time point defined: week 5, during vaccination. What each vaccine dose contained was 300 ug of mutant IDH1 20-mer peptide, accompanied by topical imiquimod. These TCRs' antigens remain unknown. The sample consisted of PBMCs, taken from a glioma patient whose treatment included an IDH1 peptide vaccine. These receptor sequences come from a woman between 45 and 60 years old with glioma.

This chain connects TRBV19 to TRBJ2-5, with TRBD2 identical over 16 bases. V dropped 3 bases and J dropped 5; count of bases not matched to a gene: 6. CDR1 and CDR2 from the germline V gene are LNHDA and SQIVND (reference sequence). The CDR3 contains 17 residues. CDR3 loop: CASSMGTSGRARETQYF. The CDR3 DNA follows: TGTGCCAGTAGTATGGGGACTAGCGGGAGGGCCCGGGAGACCCAGTACTTC.

The chain recombines TRBV5-1 with TRBJ2-2; perhaps TRBD2 as D (6 bases). The CDR3 is 16 amino acids. Germline CDR1 reads SGHRS; CDR2 reads YFSETQ. V lost 1 base to trimming and J lost 0 bases, with 10 bases between them. The CDR3 region has the DNA TGCGCCAGCAGCTTGTCCTGGGGGGCGAACACCGGGGAGCTGTTTTTT. Its protein product is CASSLSWGANTGELFF. Filled out from reference TRBV5-1 and TRBJ2-2, the complete variable domain reads KAGVTQTPRYLIKTRGQQVTLSCSPISGHRSVSWYQQTPGQGLQFLFEYFSETQRNKGNFPGRFSGRQFSNSRSEMNVSTLELGDSALYLCASSLSWGANTGELFFGEGSRLTVL.

The chain uses TRBV10-3 and TRBJ1-1; D remains unclear. V gave up 7 bases and J gave up 2 bases, with 5 bases separating them. Germline V gene data show CDR1 as ENHRY and CDR2 as SYGVKD. CDR3 length: 11 amino acids. As DNA, the CDR3 is TGTGCCATCAAAGGAAACACTGAAGCTTTCTTT. Residues: CAIKGNTEAFF.

The gene calls are TRBV18 and TRBJ1-1; 10 bases line up with TRBD1. The V and J ends lost 3 bases and 12 bases, in that order; junction bases with no gene match: 4. This CDR3 has 12 amino acids. Germline V CDR1 and CDR2: KGHSH, LQKENI. The CDR3 spells CASSPGTGVTFF. The CDR3 coding sequence is TGTGCCAGCTCACCCGGGACAGGGGTGACTTTCTTT.

This chain uses TRBV2 with TRBJ2-5, with D perhaps TRBD2 (5 bases). Germline assignment: CDR1 SNHLY and CDR2 FYNNEI. CDR3 length: 14 amino acids. Trimming cost V 4 bases and J 6 bases, with 15 bases left between them. CDR3 sequence: CASSGTQTIQTQYF. CDR3 DNA: TGTGCCAGCAGTGGGACTCAAACCATACAGACCCAGTACTTC.

The chain combines TRBV10-1 with TRBJ2-2, with 10 bases aligning to TRBD2. Per germline, CDR1 WNHNN and CDR2 SYGVQD (reference sequence). The CDR3 totals 15 residues. With V trimmed by 4 bases and J by 4 bases, 3 bases remained unmatched. CDR3 nucleotide sequence: TGCGCCAGCAGTGTACTAGCGGGAATCACCGGGGAGCTGTTTTTT. It codes for CASSVLAGITGELFF.

The chain has TRBV4-1 and TRBJ1-3; TRBD1 is a possible D gene (6 bases). CDR3 length: 18 amino acids. V was pared by 1 base and J by 3 bases, with 19 bases between. Per the germline V gene, CDR1 is MGHRA and CDR2 is YSYEKL. Written as DNA, the CDR3 is TGCGCCAGCAGCCAAGCCGTGGGACGGGGGGCCAGTGGAAACACCATATATTTT. It specifies CASSQAVGRGASGNTIYF.

This chain uses TRBV5-1 with TRBJ1-3, with D uncertain. Germline V gene lookup returns CDR1 SGHRS and CDR2 YFSETQ. Trimming took 4 bases from V and 2 from J, leaving 7 bases between them. CDR3 length equals 13 residues. Written as DNA, the CDR3 is TGCGCCAGCAGCAGGGTAACTGGAAACACCATATATTTT. Amino acid sequence: CASSRVTGNTIYF.

The chain carries TRBV10-1 and TRBJ2-5, with 7 positions matching TRBD1. This CDR3 has 14 residues. V was clipped by 5 bases and J by 2 bases; unmatched bases: 5. Looked up from germline, CDR1 is WNHNN and CDR2 is SYGVQD (reference sequence). The CDR3 spells CASSPGTEQETQYF. The CDR3 DNA is TGCGCCAGCAGTCCCGGGACAGAACAAGAGACCCAGTACTTC.

This clone appeared once. V is TRBV19 and J is TRBJ1-1, with D possibly being TRBD1 (6 bases). The V end was cut by 9 bases, the J end by 5 bases, with 22 bases between. Germline lookup yields CDR1 LNHDA and CDR2 SQIVND (reference sequence). The CDR3 loop spans 15 amino acids. The CDR3 reads CASLTGRGGNTEAFF. CDR3 DNA sequence: TGTGCCAGCCTAACAGGGCGGGGAGGGAATACTGAAGCTTTCTTT.

This sequence joins TRBV5-1 and TRBJ2-1, with D perhaps matching TRBD1 or TRBD2 (5 bases each). Germline values: CDR1 SGHRS, CDR2 YFSETQ. Trimming cost V 0 bases and J 4 bases, with 8 bases left between them. The CDR3 length is 14 residues. In DNA, the CDR3 is TGCGCCAGCAGCTTGGGGTGGGGGTACAATGAGCAGTTCTTC. Protein product: CASSLGWGYNEQFF. The full variable domain, with the rest looked up from reference TRBV5-1 and TRBJ2-1, is KAGVTQTPRYLIKTRGQQVTLSCSPISGHRSVSWYQQTPGQGLQFLFEYFSETQRNKGNFPGRFSGRQFSNSRSEMNVSTLELGDSALYLCASSLGWGYNEQFFGPGTRLTVL.

This clone was detected only once. This chain connects TRBV28 to TRBJ2-1; 10 nucleotides match TRBD2. Germline V gene lookup returns CDR1 MDHEN and CDR2 SYDVKM. The V segment lost 8 bases and the J segment 5 bases; nucleotides outside the gene matches: 9. The CDR3 consists of 15 residues. CDR3 nucleotides: TGTGCCAGCTCGGCCTGGACTAGCGGAGACAATGAGCAGTTCTTC. Protein: CASSAWTSGDNEQFF.

The rearrangement joins TRBV10-1 to TRBJ2-3, with no clear D. Germline lookup yields CDR1 WNHNN and CDR2 SYGVQD (reference sequence). The CDR3 spans 13 residues. V shed 7 bases and J shed 2 bases, with 10 bases lying between them. This CDR3 is CASNSGDTDTQYF. In nucleotides, the CDR3 is TGCGCCAGCAATTCAGGAGACACAGATACGCAGTATTTT.

This clone was found a few times. V is TRBV7-9 and J is TRBJ2-1; D is possibly TRBD2 (5 bases). Trimming took off 7 bases at V and 1 base at J, with 8 bases between the two ends. The CDR3 extends over 13 amino acids. CDR1 and CDR2 from the germline V gene are SEHNR and FQNEAQ (reference sequence). The CDR3 sequence: CASIRGSYNEQFF. CDR3 coding DNA: TGTGCCAGCATTAGAGGGTCCTACAATGAGCAGTTCTTC.

The chain carries TRBV13 and TRBJ2-1; D may be TRBD1 or TRBD2 (5 bases each). The germline V and J ends were trimmed by 5 bases and 7 bases, with 18 bases remaining between them. The length of the CDR3 is 15 residues. Germline values: CDR1 PRHDT, CDR2 FYEKMQ (reference sequence). CDR3 amino acids: CASSPRDQWLNEQFF. CDR3 nucleotide sequence: TGTGCCAGCAGCCCCCGGGACCAGTGGTTGAATGAGCAGTTCTTC.

The CDR3 sequence: CASSWTSGRGSYEQYF. The CDR3 region has the DNA TGCGCCAGCAGCTGGACTAGCGGGAGGGGGTCCTACGAGCAGTACTTC. The V gene is TRBV10-2, the J gene TRBJ2-7, with 15 bases that match TRBD2. Looked up from germline, CDR1 is WSHSY and CDR2 is SAAADI. The CDR3 has 16 residues. V dropped 6 bases and J dropped 1; count of bases not matched to a gene: 4.

The gene calls are TRBV28 and TRBJ1-2, with D perhaps TRBD1 (6 bases). Germline CDR1 and CDR2: MDHEN and SYDVKM. This CDR3 has 16 amino acids. The V end was cut by 4 bases, the J end by 3 bases, with 18 bases between. This chain's CDR3 is CASSSPSQGRDYGYTF. CDR3 bases: TGTGCCAGCAGTTCCCCCTCCCAGGGGAGGGACTATGGCTACACCTTC.

As regards this clone: This sample also contains other DNA sequences that code for the same CDR3. J is TRBJ2-2 and V is TRBV11-2; either TRBD1 or TRBD2 may fit D (7 bases each). Per germline, CDR1 SGHAT and CDR2 FQNNGV. The CDR3 consists of 15 residues. Trimming left V 0 bases short and J 5 bases short, with 10 bases between. CDR3 sequence reads: CASSLDRGGTGELFF. In DNA, the CDR3 is TGTGCCAGCAGCTTAGACAGGGGGGGTACCGGGGAGCTGTTTTTT.

The gene calls are TRBV2 and TRBJ2-7; D is ambiguous. Between the trimmed V and J ends, which lost 7 bases and 4 bases, there was a span of 5 bases. This CDR3 is built from 10 residues. Germline assignment: CDR1 SNHLY and CDR2 FYNNEI. The CDR3 DNA is TGTGCCAGCATGGGGTACGAGCAGTACTTC. Translating gives CASMGYEQYF.

The chain links TRBV10-3 to TRBJ2-3, with 9 bases lining up with TRBD2. This CDR3 spans 15 amino acids. V lost 8 bases, J lost 4 bases, and 10 bases stayed unmatched. Looked up from germline, CDR1 is ENHRY and CDR2 is SYGVKD. The CDR3 region is CAIREREAVSDTQYF. The CDR3 coding sequence is TGTGCCATCCGGGAGCGGGAGGCTGTCTCAGATACGCAGTATTTT.

This clone was seen only once. The chain carries TRBV9 and TRBJ1-4, with D uncertain. The CDR3 spans 15 residues. Trimming removed 5 bases from V and 6 bases from J, with 17 bases in between. CDR1 SGDLS and CDR2 YYNGEE come from the germline V gene. CDR3 coding DNA: TGTGCCAGCAGAGAACGGCCCGATCCCCATGAAAAACTGTTTTTT. It specifies CASRERPDPHEKLFF.

The V gene is TRBV19, the J gene TRBJ2-2; weak D call: TRBD2 (6 bases). Germline loops: CDR1 LNHDA, CDR2 SQIVND (reference sequence). The V gene lost 5 bases and the J gene lost 6 bases, with 13 bases spanning the gap. The CDR3 contains 14 residues. Here the CDR3 reads CASSLGGLAGELFF. The CDR3 coding sequence is TGTGCCAGTAGTCTCGGAGGGTTGGCCGGGGAGCTGTTTTTT.

This chain connects TRBV7-9 to TRBJ1-2; TRBD1 agrees at 11 bases. V trimming: 4 bases; J trimming: 4 bases; junction bases outside the gene matches: 11. The germline gives CDR1 SEHNR, CDR2 FQNEAQ (reference sequence). There are 17 residues in the CDR3. CDR3 amino acids: CASSSPGTGGPSYGYTF. For the CDR3, the DNA is TGTGCCAGCAGCTCACCCGGGACAGGGGGACCTAGCTATGGCTACACCTTC.

The rearrangement uses TRBV19 and TRBJ1-5; D is perhaps TRBD1 (5 bases). The germline gives CDR1 LNHDA, CDR2 SQIVND (reference sequence). CDR3 length equals 15 residues. The ends were cut back, 3 bases at V and 1 base at J, with 10 bases in the middle. CDR3 region: CASSMRGSSNQPQHF. For the CDR3, the DNA is TGTGCCAGTAGTATGAGGGGCTCAAGCAATCAGCCCCAGCATTTT.

The CDR3 coding sequence is TGTGCCAGCAGCGCTTCCGGGACACCGAACACTGAAGCTTTCTTT. It encodes CASSASGTPNTEAFF. The chain is built from TRBV21-1 and TRBJ1-1; the table gives TRBD1 as D, unverified against the DNA. TRBV21-1 counts as a pseudogene. CDR3 length: 15 residues.